The source of this T cell receptor beta chain is a study of OX40 agonist ivuxolimab in advanced cancers. In the study overall: There were three patients with partial responses, one having hepatocellular carcinoma and two cutaneous melanoma.

CDR1 is SGHTA and CDR2 is FQGNSA in the germline V gene. The CDR3 runs 16 residues. Trimming took off 5 bases at V and 4 bases at J, with 18 bases between the two ends. Notes on the study in general: CD4+ and CD8+ T cells in blood underwent clonal expansion by week 6 at 0.1 to 3.0 mg/kg.

Profiled with immunoSEQ multiplex PCR; TCRdb holds only in-frame clones, not every one. The sample includes around 71,000 clones, 85% to 90% of them seen just once. This clone was observed once. Its antigen is undetermined. This receptor was obtained from an adult with an advanced solid tumor such as melanoma, head and neck, liver or kidney cancer. Material: CD4+ or CD8+ T cells sorted from blood, obtained in a trial of the OX40 agonist ivuxolimab. The chain carries TRBV7-2 and TRBJ2-1; D might be TRBD2 (7 bases). This CDR3 reads CASSVRGAAGYNEQFF. The CDR3 DNA reads as TGTGCCAGCAGCGTTCGGGGGGCTGCGGGGTACAATGAGCAGTTCTTC.